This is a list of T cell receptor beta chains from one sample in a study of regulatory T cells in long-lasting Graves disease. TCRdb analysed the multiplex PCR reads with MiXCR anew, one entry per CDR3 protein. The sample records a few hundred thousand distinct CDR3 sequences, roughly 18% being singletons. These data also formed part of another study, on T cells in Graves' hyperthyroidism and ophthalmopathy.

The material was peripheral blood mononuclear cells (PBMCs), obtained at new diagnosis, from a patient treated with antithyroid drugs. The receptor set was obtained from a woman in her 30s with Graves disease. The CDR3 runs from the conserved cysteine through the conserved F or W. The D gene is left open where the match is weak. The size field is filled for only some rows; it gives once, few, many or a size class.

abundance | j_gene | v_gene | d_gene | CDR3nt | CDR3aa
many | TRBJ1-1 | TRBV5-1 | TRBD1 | TGCGCCAGCAGCATCTCCGGGACAGGGGGGACTGAAGCTTTCTTT | CASSISGTGGTEAFF
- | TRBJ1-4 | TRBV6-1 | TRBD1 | TGTGCCGGAAGGACAGGGATTGGTGAAAAACTGTTTTTT | CAGRTGIGEKLFF
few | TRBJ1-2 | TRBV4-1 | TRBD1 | TGCGCCAGCAGCCAAAACCGGGACAGACAAGCCTATGGCTACACCTTC | CASSQNRDRQAYGYTF
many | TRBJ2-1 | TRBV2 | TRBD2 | TGTGCCAACCAAGGAACTAGCGGTAATGAGCAGTTCTTC | CANQGTSGNEQFF
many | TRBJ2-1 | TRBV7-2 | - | TGTGCCAGCAGCCCGGCGACTAGTAGCTCCTACAATGAGCAGTTCTTC | CASSPATSSSYNEQFF
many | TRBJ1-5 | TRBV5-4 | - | TGTGCCAGCAGCCCCGGGCCCGGGGATAGCAATCAGCCCCAGCATTTT | CASSPGPGDSNQPQHF
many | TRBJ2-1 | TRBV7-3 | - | TGTGCCAGCAGCCCCGCACCTTGGGGCGGTGAGCAGTTCTTC | CASSPAPWGGEQFF
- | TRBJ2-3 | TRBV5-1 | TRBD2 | TGCGCCAGCAGTCGTTACTGGACTAGCGGTGTTAGCACAGATACGCAGTATTTT | CASSRYWTSGVSTDTQYF
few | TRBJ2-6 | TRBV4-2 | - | TGTGCCAGCAGCCAAGCCCCTCGAGCCTCTGGGGCCAACGTCCTGACTTTC | CASSQAPRASGANVLTF
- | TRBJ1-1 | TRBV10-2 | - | TGCGCCAGCAGTGGTGGGGGGTGGGAGCGGAACACTGAAGCTTTCTTT | CASSGGGWERNTEAFF
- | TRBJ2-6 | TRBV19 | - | TGTGCCAGTAGCCTGGAGACTTCTGGGGCCAACGTCCTGACTTTC | CASSLETSGANVLTF
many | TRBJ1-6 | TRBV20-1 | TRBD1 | TGCAGTGCCCCGCTGGACAGGGATGGTTCACCCCTCCACTTT | CSAPLDRDGSPLHF
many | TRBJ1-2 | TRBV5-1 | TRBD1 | TGCGCCAGCAGCTCAACACAGGGGGGAGACAACTATGGCTACACCTTC | CASSSTQGGDNYGYTF
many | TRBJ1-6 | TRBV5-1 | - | TGCGCCAGCAGCTTGGAAGGGGGGAATTCACCCCTCCACTTT | CASSLEGGNSPLHF
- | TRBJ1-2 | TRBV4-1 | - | TGCGCCAGCAGCCAAGAATTCAGGCCAGCCCTGACCCTGAGAAACTATGGCTACACCTTC | CASSQEFRPALTLRNYGYTF
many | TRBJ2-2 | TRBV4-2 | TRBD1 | TGTGCCAGCAGCCAGGCACCGGGACAGCTGAACACCGGGGAGCTGTTTTTT | CASSQAPGQLNTGELFF
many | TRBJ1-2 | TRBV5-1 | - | TGCGCCAGCAGGCCCGACAGCTACGATGGCTACACCTTC | CASRPDSYDGYTF
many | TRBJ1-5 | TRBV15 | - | TGTGCCACCAGCAGGTGGAATCAGCCCCAGCATTTT | CATSRWNQPQHF
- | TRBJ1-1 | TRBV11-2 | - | TGTGCCAGCAGCGAACAGGGCGTACGGACTGAAGCTTTCTTT | CASSEQGVRTEAFF
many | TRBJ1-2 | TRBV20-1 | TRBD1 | TGCAGTGCCGGATCGGGGACAGGGGAACATGGCTACACCTTC | CSAGSGTGEHGYTF
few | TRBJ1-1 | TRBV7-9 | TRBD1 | TGTGCCAGCAGCCGACAGGGTGAAGCTTTCTTT | CASSRQGEAFF
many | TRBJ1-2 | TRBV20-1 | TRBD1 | TGCAGTGCTAGAGCCAAAGGGGGCCAGAATGGCTACACCTTC | CSARAKGGQNGYTF
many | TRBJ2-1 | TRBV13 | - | TGTGCCAGCAGCCGAGCAGGAGGGTCCTACAATGAGCAGTTCTTC | CASSRAGGSYNEQFF
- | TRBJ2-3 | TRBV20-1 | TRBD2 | TGCAGTGCTCTCGCCGGGGGGGCCGGCACAGATACGCAGTATTTT | CSALAGGAGTDTQYF
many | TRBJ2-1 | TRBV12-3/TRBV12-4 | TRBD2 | TGTGCCAGCAGTACGACGGGGGGGCATAATGAGCAGTTCTTC | CASSTTGGHNEQFF
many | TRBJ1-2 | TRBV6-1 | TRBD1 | TGTGCCAGCAGTGACCCGGGACAGGACCGGGTCTATGGCTACACCTTC | CASSDPGQDRVYGYTF
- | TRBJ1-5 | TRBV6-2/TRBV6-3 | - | TGTGCCAGTGGGCAGCTCAGCAATCAGCCCCAGCATTTT | CASGQLSNQPQHF
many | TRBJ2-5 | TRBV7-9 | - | TGTGCCAGCGTTGGTACTAAAAGAGCCCAGTACTTC | CASVGTKRAQYF
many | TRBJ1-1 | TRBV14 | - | TGTGCCAGCAGCCAAGGGGGGATGTCTGAAGCTTTCTTT | CASSQGGMSEAFF
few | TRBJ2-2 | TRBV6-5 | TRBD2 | TGTGCCAGCAGTTTTAGCGGGGGGAACACCGGGGAGCTGTTTTTT | CASSFSGGNTGELFF
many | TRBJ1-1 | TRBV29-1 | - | TGCAGCACAAGGATCGGGCAGATTAACACTGAAGCTTTCTTT | CSTRIGQINTEAFF
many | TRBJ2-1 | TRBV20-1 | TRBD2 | TGCAGTGCTAGAGATGGCGGACTAGCGGGAAACTCCTACAATGAGCAGTTCTTC | CSARDGGLAGNSYNEQFF
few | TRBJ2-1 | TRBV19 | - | TGTGCCAGTAGTGGGTGGGCTGGGTACAATGAGCAGTTCTTC | CASSGWAGYNEQFF
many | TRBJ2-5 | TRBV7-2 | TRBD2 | TGTGCCAGCAGCTTAGACAACGGGGGGAAGTACTTC | CASSLDNGGKYF
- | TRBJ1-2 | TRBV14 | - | TGTGCCAGCAGCCCAGCGGGGGGCGGCTACACCTTC | CASSPAGGGYTF
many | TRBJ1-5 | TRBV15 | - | TGTGCCACCAGCAGAGTGGCGGGAGCATATAGCAATCAGCCCCAGCATTTT | CATSRVAGAYSNQPQHF
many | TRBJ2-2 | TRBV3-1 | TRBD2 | TGTGCCAGCAGCCCTTCCCGGTTAAGCGGGGGGGCCCACACCGGGGAGCTGTTTTTT | CASSPSRLSGGAHTGELFF
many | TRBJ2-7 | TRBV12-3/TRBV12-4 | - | TGTGCCAGCAGTTTACTTGGTCTCTACGAGCAGTACTTC | CASSLLGLYEQYF
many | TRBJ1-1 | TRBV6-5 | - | TGTGCCAGCAGTTTCGAAACACTGGGGACTGAAGCTTTCTTT | CASSFETLGTEAFF
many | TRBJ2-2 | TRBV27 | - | TGTGCCAGCAGTTCACGGGGGTCCAGGGAGCTGTTTTTT | CASSSRGSRELFF
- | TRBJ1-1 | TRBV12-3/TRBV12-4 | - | TGTGCCAGCAGCAGGACCCGTGGTGAAGCTTTCTTT | CASSRTRGEAFF
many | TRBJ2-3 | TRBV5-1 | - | TGCGCCAGCAGCGTCACCCATATCAGCACAGATACGCAGTATTTT | CASSVTHISTDTQYF
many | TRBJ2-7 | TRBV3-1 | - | TGTGCCAGCAGCCAAGATGGTCAGGGATCCAACGAGCAGTACTTC | CASSQDGQGSNEQYF
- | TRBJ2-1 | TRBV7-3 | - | TGTGCCAGCAGCTTAGGGTCGGATGAGCAGTTCTTC | CASSLGSDEQFF
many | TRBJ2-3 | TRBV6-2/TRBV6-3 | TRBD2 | TGTGCCAGCAGTCACAGGACTAGCGGGGGGCCAGCAGATACGCAGTATTTT | CASSHRTSGGPADTQYF
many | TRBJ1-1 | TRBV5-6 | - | TGTGCCAGCAGCTTCGGCAGGACAACTGAAGCTTTCTTT | CASSFGRTTEAFF
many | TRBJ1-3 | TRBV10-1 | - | TGCGCCAGCAGTGAGTCACGGGGAAACGTCGGAAACACCATATATTTT | CASSESRGNVGNTIYF
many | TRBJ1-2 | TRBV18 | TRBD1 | TGTGCCAGCTCACCACCAACAGGGGTTGGCTACACCTTC | CASSPPTGVGYTF
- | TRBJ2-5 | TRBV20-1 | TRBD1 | TGCAGTGCTAGAGTCCATGACAGGGATGAGACCCAGTACTTC | CSARVHDRDETQYF
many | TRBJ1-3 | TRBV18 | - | TGTGCCAGCTCACCTCCGGGACCCCGTGTCACCATATATTTT | CASSPPGPRVTIYF
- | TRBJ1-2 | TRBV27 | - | TGTGCCAGCAGTTTATCGGGGGGGACTGGCTACACCTTC | CASSLSGGTGYTF
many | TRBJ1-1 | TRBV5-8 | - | TGTGCCAGCAGCTCCAGACAAACGAACACTGAAGCTTTCTTT | CASSSRQTNTEAFF
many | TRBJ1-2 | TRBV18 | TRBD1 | TGTGCCAGCTCACCAAAGACAGGGGGCGCGGACTATGGCTACACCTTC | CASSPKTGGADYGYTF
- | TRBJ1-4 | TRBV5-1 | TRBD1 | TGCGCCAGCAGCCCTTCGGACAGGTCTGATGAAAAACTGTTTTTT | CASSPSDRSDEKLFF